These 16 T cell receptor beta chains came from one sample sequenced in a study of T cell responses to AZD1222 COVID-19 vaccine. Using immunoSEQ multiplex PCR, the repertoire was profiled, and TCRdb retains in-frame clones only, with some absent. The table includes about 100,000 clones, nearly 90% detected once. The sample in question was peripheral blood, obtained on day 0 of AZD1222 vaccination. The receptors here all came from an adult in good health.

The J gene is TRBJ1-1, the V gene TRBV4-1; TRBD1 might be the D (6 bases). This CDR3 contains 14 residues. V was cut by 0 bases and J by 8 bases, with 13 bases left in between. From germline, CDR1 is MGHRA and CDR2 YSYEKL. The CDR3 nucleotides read TGCGCCAGCAGCCAAGAGAAGGGGGGAACGGAAGCTTTCTTT. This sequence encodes CASSQEKGGTEAFF.

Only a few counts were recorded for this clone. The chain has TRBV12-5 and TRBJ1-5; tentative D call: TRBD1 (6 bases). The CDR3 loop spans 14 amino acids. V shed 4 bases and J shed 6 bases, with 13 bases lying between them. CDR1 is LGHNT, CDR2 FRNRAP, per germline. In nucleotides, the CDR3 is TGTGCTAGTGGTTCCACAGGGAGGGCTCAGCCCCAGCATTTT. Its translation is CASGSTGRAQPQHF.

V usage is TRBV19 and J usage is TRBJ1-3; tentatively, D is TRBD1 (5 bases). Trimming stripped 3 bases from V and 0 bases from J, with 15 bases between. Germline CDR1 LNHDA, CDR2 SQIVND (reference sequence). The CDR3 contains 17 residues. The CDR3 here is CASSIDPGTFSGNTIYF. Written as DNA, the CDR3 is TGTGCCAGTAGTATCGACCCCGGGACCTTCTCTGGAAACACCATATATTTT.

CDR3 sequence reads: CASSYSGTSVKYEQYF. The DNA for the CDR3 is TGTGCCAGCAGTTACTCGGGGACTAGCGTTAAATACGAGCAGTACTTC. The gene calls are TRBV6-5 and TRBJ2-7; TRBD2 matches at 10 bases. The CDR3 extends over 16 amino acids. Germline CDR1 MNHEY, CDR2 SVGAGI. With 0 bases clipped from V and 4 bases from J, the junction kept 6 bases outside the gene matches.

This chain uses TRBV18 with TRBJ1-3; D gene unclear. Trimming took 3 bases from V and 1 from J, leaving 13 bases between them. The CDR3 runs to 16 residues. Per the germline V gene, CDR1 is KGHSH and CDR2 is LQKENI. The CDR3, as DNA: TGTGCCAGCTCACCGCTTCAGTCCTTTTCTGGAAACACCATATATTTT. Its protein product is CASSPLQSFSGNTIYF.

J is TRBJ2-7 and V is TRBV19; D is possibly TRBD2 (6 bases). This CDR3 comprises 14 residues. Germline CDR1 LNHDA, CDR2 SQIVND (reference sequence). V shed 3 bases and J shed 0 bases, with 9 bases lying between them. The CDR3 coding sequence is TGTGCCAGTAGTATGGGGGGAAGCTCCTACGAGCAGTACGTC. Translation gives CASSMGGSSYEQYV.

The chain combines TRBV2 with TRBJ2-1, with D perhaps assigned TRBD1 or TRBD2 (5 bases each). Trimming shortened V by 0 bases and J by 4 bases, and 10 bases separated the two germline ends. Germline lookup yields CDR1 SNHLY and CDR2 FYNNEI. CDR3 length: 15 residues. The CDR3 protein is CASSEAGTSYNEQFF. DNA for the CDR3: TGTGCCAGCAGTGAAGCCGGGACCTCTTACAATGAGCAGTTCTTC.

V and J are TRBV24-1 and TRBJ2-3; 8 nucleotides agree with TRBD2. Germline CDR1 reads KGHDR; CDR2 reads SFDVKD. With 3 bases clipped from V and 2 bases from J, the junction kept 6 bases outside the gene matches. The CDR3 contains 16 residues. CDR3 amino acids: CATSDRTSGSTDTQYF. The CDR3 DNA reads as TGTGCCACCAGTGATCGTACTAGCGGTTCCACAGATACGCAGTATTTT.

The CDR3 nucleotides read TGTGCCAGCAGCTGGAAGGACAGGGAAAACTATGGCTACACCTTC. As protein: CASSWKDRENYGYTF. The chain is built from TRBV5-6 and TRBJ1-2; 8 bases fit TRBD1. The germline V gene has CDR1 SGHDT and CDR2 YYEEEE. The CDR3 consists of 15 residues. The V and J ends lost 3 bases and 2 bases, in that order; junction bases with no gene match: 6. Full variable domain (remainder filled in from reference TRBV5-6 and TRBJ1-2): DAGVTQSPTHLIKTRGQQVTLRCSPKSGHDTVSWYQQALGQGPQFIFQYYEEEERQRGNFPDRFSGHQFPNYSSELNVNALLLGDSALYLCASSWKDRENYGYTFGSGTRLTVV.

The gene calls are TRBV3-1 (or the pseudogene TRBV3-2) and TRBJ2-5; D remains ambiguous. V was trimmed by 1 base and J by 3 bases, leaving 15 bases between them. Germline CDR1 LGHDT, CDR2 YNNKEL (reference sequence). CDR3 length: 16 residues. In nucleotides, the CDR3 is TGTGCCAGCAGCCAAGGAGATCGCAGGCGAAAAGAGACCCAGTACTTC. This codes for CASSQGDRRRKETQYF.

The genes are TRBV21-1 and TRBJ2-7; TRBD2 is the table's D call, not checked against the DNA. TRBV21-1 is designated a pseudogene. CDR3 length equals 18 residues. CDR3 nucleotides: TGTGCCAGCAGCAAAGCAGGTGCGGGGAAGCCCTCGTCCTACGAGCAGTACGTC. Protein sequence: CASSKAGAGKPSSYEQYV.

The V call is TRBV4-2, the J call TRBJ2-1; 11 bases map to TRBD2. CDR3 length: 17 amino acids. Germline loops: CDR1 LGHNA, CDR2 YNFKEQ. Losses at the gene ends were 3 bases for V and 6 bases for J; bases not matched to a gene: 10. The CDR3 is CASSQEPGLAVLNEQFF. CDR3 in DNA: TGTGCCAGCAGCCAGGAACCGGGACTAGCGGTGCTCAATGAGCAGTTCTTC.

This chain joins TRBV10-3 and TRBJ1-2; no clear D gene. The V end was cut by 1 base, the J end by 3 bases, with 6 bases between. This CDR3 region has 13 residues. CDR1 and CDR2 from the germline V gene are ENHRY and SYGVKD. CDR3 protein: CAISELSYYGYTF. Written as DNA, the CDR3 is TGTGCCATCAGTGAGTTATCGTACTATGGCTACACCTTC.

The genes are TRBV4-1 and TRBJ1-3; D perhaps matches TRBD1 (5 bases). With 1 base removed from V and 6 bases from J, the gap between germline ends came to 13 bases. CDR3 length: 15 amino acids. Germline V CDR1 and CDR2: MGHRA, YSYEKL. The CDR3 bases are TGCGCCAGCAGCCAAGTGGGGCAGGGCGAAAACACCATATATTTT. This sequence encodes CASSQVGQGENTIYF.

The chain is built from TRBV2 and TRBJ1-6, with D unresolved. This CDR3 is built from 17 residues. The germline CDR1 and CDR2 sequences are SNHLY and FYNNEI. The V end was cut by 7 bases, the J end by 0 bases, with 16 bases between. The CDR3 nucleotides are TGTGCCAGCATAATGGCTGCTTCGAGCTCCTATAATTCACCCCTCCACTTT. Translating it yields CASIMAASSSYNSPLHF.

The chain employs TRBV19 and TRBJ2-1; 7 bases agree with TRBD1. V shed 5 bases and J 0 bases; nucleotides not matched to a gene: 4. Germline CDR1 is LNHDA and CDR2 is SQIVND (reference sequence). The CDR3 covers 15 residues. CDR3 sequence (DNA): TGTGCCAGTAGTTTGACAGGGCGCTCCTACAATGAGCAGTTCTTC. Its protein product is CASSLTGRSYNEQFF.